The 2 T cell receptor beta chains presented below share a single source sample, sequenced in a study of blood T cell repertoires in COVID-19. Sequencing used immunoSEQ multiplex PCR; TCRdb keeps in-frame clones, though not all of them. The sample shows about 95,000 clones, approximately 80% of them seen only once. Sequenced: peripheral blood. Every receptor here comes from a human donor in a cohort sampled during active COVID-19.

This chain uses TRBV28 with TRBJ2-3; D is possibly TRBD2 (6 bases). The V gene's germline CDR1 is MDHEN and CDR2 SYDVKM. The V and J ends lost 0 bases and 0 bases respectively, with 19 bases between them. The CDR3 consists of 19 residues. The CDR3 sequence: CASSLWAGIVPSSTDTQYF. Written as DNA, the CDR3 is TGTGCCAGCAGTTTATGGGCGGGAATTGTCCCGAGTAGCACAGATACGCAGTATTTT.

CDR3 sequence (DNA): TGTGCCAGCAGCCCAACAAGCCCCCTAGCGGGGGTAGCGGAGACCCAGTACTTC. This sequence encodes CASSPTSPLAGVAETQYF. V usage is TRBV3-1 (or the pseudogene TRBV3-2) and J usage is TRBJ2-5, with 10 bases identical to TRBD2. V lost 4 bases to trimming and J lost 5 bases; unmatched junction nucleotides: 16. Germline V gene lookup returns CDR1 LGHDT and CDR2 YNNKEL (reference sequence). The length of the CDR3 is 18 residues.